This TCR beta chain was sequenced for a study of T cell repertoires in cytomegalovirus infection. For the study at large: Public TCR beta signatures marked donors with CMV infection and the matching HLA.

The V end lost 0 bases, the J end lost 0 bases, and 15 bases lay between the germline ends. CDR1 MNHNY and CDR2 SVGAGI come from the germline V gene (reference sequence). This CDR3 contains 18 residues. This clonotype was seen ten or more times. What it binds is not known. TCRdb ran MiXCR on the reads and lists one entry per CDR3 protein. The sample lists 400,000 to 550,000 distinct CDR3 sequences, about 11% occurring once. Study-wide findings and caveats: It was HLA-C-restricted CMV-specific TCR beta clonotypes that dominated the response ex vivo. There were carriers of CMV plus the relevant HLA, and cumulative public TCR beta family frequency identified them.

The sequence was obtained from a human donor in good health (CMV status not recorded). Some clones in this sample may be carry-over from other donors' samples. The sequenced sample was PBMCs. This chain links TRBV6-6 with TRBJ2-1, with TRBD2 as a possible D gene (7 bases). The CDR3 DNA reads TGTGCCAGCAGTTACTCGGGGGGGCAGCCGAGCTCCTACAATGAGCAGTTCTTC. Protein: CASSYSGGQPSSYNEQFF.